Below, one TCR beta chain is given with its context. The V end lost 0 bases, the J end lost 6 bases, and 13 bases lay between the germline ends. The CDR3 is 16 residues long. Germline loops: CDR1 SGHRS, CDR2 YFSETQ. The record originates from a study of blood T cell repertoires in COVID-19. TCRdb keeps only in-frame clones here, not all; method: immunoSEQ multiplex PCR. The sample holds under 300,000 clones, under 90% seen once. The rearrangement links TRBV5-1 to TRBJ1-6; D possibly corresponds to TRBD1 (5 bases). This TCR was recovered from a man in his fifties with acute or convalescent COVID-19. The sequenced sample consisted of peripheral blood. In nucleotides, the CDR3 is TGCGCCAGCAGCTTGGATGGGCAGGGCGGTAATTCACCCCTCCACTTT. Its protein product is CASSLDGQGGNSPLHF.